This T cell receptor (beta chain) comes out of a study of T cells after yellow fever vaccination. V shed 0 bases and J 2 bases; nucleotides not matched to a gene: 6. This CDR3 is built from 16 residues. Germline CDR1 is SGHTA and CDR2 is FQGNSA. Study-wide results and caveats: Once the booster was given, most primary-vaccination clones reappeared, at around 95% for CD4 and more than 85% for CD8. Contaminating bulk clonotypes could be abundant in FACS-sorted repertoires. CD4 and CD8 compartments shared a small share of clonotypes.

At least ten counts were recorded for this clonotype. What it binds is not known. 5'RACE template switching generated TCR cDNA, adding a universal primer site and UMIs. Using its own MiXCR run on the 5' RACE reads, TCRdb lists one record per CDR3 protein. The table includes about 150,000 distinct CDR3 sequences, under 8% detected once. Sequencing was performed on CD4+ T cells sorted from PBMCs, taken 10 days after the yellow fever booster vaccination. The TCR was taken from a man aged 25-45 years who received the YFV17D yellow fever vaccine. The V call is TRBV7-2, the J call TRBJ2-5, with 7 positions matching TRBD2. The CDR3 here is CASSLARSGGQETQYF. In DNA, the CDR3 is TGTGCCAGCAGCTTAGCGAGATCGGGAGGACAAGAGACCCAGTACTTC.